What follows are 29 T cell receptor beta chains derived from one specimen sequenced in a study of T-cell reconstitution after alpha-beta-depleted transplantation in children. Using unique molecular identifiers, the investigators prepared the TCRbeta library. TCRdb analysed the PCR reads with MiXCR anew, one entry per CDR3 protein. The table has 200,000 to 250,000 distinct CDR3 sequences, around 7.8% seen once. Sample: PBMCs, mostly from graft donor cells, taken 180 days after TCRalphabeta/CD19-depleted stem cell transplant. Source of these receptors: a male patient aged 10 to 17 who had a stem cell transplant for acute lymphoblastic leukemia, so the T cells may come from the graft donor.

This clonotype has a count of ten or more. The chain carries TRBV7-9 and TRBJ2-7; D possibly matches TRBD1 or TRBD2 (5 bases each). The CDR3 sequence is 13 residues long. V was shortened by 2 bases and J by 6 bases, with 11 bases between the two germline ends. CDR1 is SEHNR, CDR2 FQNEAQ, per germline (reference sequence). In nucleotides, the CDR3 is TGTGCCAGCAGCTTATTATTCGGGGCCGAGCAGTACTTC. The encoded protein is CASSLLFGAEQYF.

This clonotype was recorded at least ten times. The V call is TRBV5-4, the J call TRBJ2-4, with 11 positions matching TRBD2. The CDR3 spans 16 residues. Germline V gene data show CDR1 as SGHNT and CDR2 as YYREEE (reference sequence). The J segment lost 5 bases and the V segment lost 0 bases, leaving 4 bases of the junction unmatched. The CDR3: CASSLDLAGGQNIQYF. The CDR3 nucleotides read TGTGCCAGCAGCTTGGACTTAGCGGGAGGGCAAAACATTCAGTACTTC.

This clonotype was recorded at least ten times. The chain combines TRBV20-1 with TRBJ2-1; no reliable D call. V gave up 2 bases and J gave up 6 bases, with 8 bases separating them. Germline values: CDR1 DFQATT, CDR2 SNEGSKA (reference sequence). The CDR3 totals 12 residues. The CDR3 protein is CSARHLVNEQFF. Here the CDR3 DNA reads TGCAGTGCTAGACATCTGGTCAATGAGCAGTTCTTC.

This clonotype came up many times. Written as DNA, the CDR3 is TGCAGTGCGGGGAGAGATACGCAGTATTTT. Its translation: CSAGRDTQYF. The chain employs TRBV20-1 and TRBJ2-3; weak D call: TRBD2 (5 bases). Germline V gene lookup returns CDR1 DFQATT and CDR2 SNEGSKA (reference sequence). V lost 6 bases and J 5 bases, leaving 6 bases between the germline ends. The CDR3 has 10 amino acids.

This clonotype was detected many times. CDR3 coding DNA: TGTGCCAGCAGTTTTCCTTCCCTCGGGAGGGCCTCTTTCGGCGAGCAGTACTTC. Residues: CASSFPSLGRASFGEQYF. The chain couples TRBV28 to TRBJ2-7, with TRBD2 matching over 8 bases. The V gene's germline CDR1 is MDHEN and CDR2 SYDVKM. J lost 6 bases, V lost 3 bases, and 19 bases had no gene match. The CDR3 covers 18 residues. The whole variable domain, filled in from reference TRBV28 and TRBJ2-7, reads DVKVTQSSRYLVKRTGEKVFLECVQDMDHENMFWYRQDPGLGLRLIYFSYDVKMKEKGDIPEGYSVSREKKERFSLILESASTNQTSMYLCASSFPSLGRASFGEQYFGPGTRLTVT.

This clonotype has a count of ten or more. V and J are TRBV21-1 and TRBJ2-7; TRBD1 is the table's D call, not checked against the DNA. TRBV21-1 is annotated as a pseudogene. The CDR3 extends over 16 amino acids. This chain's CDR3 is CASSRAGGILSYEQYF. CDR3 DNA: TGTGCCAGCAGTAGAGCGGGGGGTATCCTCTCCTACGAGCAGTACTTC.

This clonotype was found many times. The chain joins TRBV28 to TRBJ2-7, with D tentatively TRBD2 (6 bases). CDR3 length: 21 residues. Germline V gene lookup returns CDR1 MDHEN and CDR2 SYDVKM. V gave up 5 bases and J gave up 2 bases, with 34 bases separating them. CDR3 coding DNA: TGTGCCAGCAGTCACGGATTGAGGCGGGGTTGGGTTTTACAACATCCCTACGAGCAGTACTTC. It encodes CASSHGLRRGWVLQHPYEQYF. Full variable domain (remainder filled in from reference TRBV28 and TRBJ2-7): DVKVTQSSRYLVKRTGEKVFLECVQDMDHENMFWYRQDPGLGLRLIYFSYDVKMKEKGDIPEGYSVSREKKERFSLILESASTNQTSMYLCASSHGLRRGWVLQHPYEQYFGPGTRLTVT.

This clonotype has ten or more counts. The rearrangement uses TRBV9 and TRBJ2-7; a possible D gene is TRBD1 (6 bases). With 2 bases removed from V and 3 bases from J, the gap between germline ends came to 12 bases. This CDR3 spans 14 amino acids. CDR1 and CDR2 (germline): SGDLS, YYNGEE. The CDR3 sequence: CASSVRQGFYEQYF. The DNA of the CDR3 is TGTGCCAGCAGCGTCCGGCAGGGGTTCTACGAGCAGTACTTC.

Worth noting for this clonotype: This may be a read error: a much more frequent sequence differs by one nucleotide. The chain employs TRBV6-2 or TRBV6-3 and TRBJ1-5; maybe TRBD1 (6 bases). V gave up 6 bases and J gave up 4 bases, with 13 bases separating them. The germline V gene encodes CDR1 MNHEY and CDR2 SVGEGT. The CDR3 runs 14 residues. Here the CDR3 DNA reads TGTGCCAGCAGGATGGAGGGGGGTAATCAGCCCCAGCATTTT. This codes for CASRMEGGNQPQHF.

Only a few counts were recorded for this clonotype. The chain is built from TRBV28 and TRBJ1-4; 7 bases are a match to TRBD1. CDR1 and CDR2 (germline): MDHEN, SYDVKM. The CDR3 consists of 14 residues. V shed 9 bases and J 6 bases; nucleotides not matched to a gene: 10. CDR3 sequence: CASSSGQEDEKLFF. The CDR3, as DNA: TGTGCCAGTTCCTCCGGACAGGAGGATGAAAAACTGTTTTTT. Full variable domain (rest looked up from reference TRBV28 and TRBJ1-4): DVKVTQSSRYLVKRTGEKVFLECVQDMDHENMFWYRQDPGLGLRLIYFSYDVKMKEKGDIPEGYSVSREKKERFSLILESASTNQTSMYLCASSSGQEDEKLFFGSGTQLSVL.

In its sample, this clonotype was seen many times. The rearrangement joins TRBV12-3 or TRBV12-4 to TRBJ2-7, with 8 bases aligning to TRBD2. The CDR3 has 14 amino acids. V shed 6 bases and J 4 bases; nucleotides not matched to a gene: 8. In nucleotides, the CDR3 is TGTGCCAGCAGGCAGGCGCGGGGGGCTTACGAGCAGTACTTC. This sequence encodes CASRQARGAYEQYF.

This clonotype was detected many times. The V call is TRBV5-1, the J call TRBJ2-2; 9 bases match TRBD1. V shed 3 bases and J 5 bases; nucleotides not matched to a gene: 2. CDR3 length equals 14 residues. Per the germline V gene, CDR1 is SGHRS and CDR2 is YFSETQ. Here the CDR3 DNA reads TGCGCCAGCAGCTCCGGGACAGGGACCGGGGAGCTGTTTTTT. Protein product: CASSSGTGTGELFF.

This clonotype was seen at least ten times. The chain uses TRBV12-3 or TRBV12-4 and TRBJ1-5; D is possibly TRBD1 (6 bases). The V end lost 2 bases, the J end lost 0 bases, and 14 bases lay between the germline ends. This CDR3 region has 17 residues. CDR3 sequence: CASSLRQGLYSNQPQHF. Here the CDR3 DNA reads TGTGCCAGCAGTTTAAGGCAGGGGCTTTATAGCAATCAGCCCCAGCATTTT.

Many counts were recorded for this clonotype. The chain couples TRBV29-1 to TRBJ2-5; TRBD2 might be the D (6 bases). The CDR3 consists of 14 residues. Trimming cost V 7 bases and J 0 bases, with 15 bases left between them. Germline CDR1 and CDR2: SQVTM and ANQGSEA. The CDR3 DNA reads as TGCAGCGCCGGAACTAGCCCCTACCAAGAGACCCAGTACTTC. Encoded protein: CSAGTSPYQETQYF.

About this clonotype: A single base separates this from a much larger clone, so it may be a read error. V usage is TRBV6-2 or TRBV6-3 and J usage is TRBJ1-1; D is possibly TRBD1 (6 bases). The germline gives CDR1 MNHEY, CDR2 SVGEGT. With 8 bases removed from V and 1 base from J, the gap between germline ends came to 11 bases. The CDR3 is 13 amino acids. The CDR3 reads CASSDRTNTEAFF. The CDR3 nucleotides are TGTGCCAGCTCGGACAGAACGAACACTGAAGCTTTCTTT.

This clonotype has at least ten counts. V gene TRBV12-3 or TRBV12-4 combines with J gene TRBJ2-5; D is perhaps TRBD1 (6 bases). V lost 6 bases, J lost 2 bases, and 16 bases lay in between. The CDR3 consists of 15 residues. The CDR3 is CASSPDREDQETQYF. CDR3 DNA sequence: TGTGCCAGCAGCCCGGACAGAGAAGATCAAGAGACCCAGTACTTC.

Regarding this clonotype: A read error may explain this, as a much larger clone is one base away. CDR3 DNA sequence: TGTGCCACCAGGACAGAAGCTAACTATGGCTACAGCTTC. Encoded protein: CATRTEANYGYSF. This sequence joins TRBV2 and TRBJ1-2; possibly TRBD1 for D (6 bases). The CDR3 spans 13 residues. The germline V gene encodes CDR1 SNHLY and CDR2 FYNNEI.

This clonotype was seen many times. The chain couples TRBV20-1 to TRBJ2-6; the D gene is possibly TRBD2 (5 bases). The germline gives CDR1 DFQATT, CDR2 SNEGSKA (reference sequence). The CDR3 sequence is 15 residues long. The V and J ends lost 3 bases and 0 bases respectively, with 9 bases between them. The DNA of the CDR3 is TGCAGTGCTAGGCCCGGACTCTCTGGGGCCAACGTCCTGACTTTC. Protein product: CSARPGLSGANVLTF.

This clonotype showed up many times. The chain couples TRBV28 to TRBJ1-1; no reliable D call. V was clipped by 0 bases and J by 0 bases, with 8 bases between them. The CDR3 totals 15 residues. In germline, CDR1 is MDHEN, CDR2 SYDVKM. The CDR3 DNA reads TGTGCCAGCAGTTTATGGATAGGGATGAACACTGAAGCTTTCTTT. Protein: CASSLWIGMNTEAFF.

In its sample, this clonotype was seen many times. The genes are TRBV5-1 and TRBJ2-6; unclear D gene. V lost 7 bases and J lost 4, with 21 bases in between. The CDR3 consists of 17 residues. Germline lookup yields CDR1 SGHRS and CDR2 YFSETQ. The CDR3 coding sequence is TGCGCCAGCTCCGGATGGGCCGGTCGTGGAGGGGCCAACGTCCTGACTTTC. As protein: CASSGWAGRGGANVLTF.

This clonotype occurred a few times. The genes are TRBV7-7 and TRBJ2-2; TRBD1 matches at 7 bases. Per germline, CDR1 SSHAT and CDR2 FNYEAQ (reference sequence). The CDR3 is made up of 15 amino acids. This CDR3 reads CAINSGTETTGELFF. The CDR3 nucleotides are TGTGCTATTAATTCCGGGACAGAGACCACCGGGGAGCTGTTTTTT.

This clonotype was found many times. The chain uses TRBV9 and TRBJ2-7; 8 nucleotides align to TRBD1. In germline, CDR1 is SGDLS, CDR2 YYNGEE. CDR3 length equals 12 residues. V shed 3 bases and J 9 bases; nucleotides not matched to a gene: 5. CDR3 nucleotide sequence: TGTGCCAGCAGCGAGACAGGGGTTCGGCAGTACTTC. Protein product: CASSETGVRQYF.

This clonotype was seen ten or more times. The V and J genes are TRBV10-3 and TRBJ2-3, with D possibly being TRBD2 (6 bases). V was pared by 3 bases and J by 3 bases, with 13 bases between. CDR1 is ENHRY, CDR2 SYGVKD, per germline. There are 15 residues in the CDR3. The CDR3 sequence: CAISEKLGRTDTQYF. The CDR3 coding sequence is TGTGCCATCAGTGAAAAACTTGGGAGGACAGATACGCAGTATTTT.

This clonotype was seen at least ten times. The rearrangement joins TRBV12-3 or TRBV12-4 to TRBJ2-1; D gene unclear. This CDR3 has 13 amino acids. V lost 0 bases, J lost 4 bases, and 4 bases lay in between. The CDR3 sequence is CASSLAQYNEQFF. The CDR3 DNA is TGTGCCAGCAGTTTAGCCCAGTACAATGAGCAGTTCTTC.

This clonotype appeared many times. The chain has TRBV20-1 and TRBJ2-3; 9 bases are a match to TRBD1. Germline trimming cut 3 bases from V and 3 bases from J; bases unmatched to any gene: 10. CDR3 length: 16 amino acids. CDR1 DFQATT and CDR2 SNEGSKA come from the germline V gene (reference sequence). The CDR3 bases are TGCAGTGCTAGCCGGGACAGGGCGAGTAATACAGATACGCAGTATTTT. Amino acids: CSASRDRASNTDTQYF.

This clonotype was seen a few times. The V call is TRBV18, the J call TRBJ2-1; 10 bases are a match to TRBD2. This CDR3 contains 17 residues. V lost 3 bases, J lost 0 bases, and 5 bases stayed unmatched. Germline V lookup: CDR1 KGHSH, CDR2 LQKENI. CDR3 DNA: TGTGCCAGCTCACCTCTAAGACTAGCGGGCTCCTACAATGAGCAGTTCTTC. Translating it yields CASSPLRLAGSYNEQFF.

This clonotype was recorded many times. CDR3 DNA sequence: TGTGCCAGCAGCTTAACTTGGAACACTGAAGCTTTCTTT. Protein product: CASSLTWNTEAFF. The chain employs TRBV7-3 and TRBJ1-1, with D hard to call. The CDR3 spans 13 residues. Trimming cost V 0 bases and J 1 base, with 3 bases left between them. The germline CDR1 and CDR2 sequences are SGHTA and FQGTGA. The full variable domain, rest sourced from reference TRBV7-3 and TRBJ1-1, is GAGVSQTPSNKVTEKGKYVELRCDPISGHTALYWYRQSLGQGPEFLIYFQGTGAADDSGLPNDRFFAVRPEGSVSTLKIQRTERGDSAVYLCASSLTWNTEAFFGQGTRLTVV.

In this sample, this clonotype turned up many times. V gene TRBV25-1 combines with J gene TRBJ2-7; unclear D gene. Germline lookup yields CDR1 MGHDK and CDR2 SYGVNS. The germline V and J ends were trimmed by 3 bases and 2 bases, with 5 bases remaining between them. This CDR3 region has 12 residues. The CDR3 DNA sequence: TGTGCCAGCAGTGACTTACCCTACGAGCAGTACTTC. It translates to CASSDLPYEQYF.

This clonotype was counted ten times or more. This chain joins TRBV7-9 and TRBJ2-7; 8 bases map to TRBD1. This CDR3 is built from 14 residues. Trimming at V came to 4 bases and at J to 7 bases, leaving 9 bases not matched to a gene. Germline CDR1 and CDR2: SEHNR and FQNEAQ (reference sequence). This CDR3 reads CASSSDREAGEQYF. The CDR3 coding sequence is TGTGCCAGCAGCTCGGACAGGGAAGCGGGTGAGCAGTACTTC.